This TCR beta chain was profiled in a study of sequential checkpoint blockade in melanoma. Profiling relied on immunoSEQ multiplex PCR, and the TCRdb table lists in-frame clones only, not all of them. This repertoire shows 650 to 900 clones, 23% found once; its top ten account for 16%. Treatment denoted: randomized to nivolumab then ipilimumab (arm A) or the reverse (arm B). The sample holds a few counts of this clone. Its matching antigen is unknown. V shed 4 bases and J 5 bases; nucleotides not matched to a gene: 14. CDR1 and CDR2 (germline): MNHGY, SAAAGT. The CDR3 is 17 residues long. Findings of the study overall: T-cell fraction and clonality followed PD-L1 and CD8+ counts, not mutational load.

The TCR was taken from a human donor with melanoma. The source was tumor tissue (inferred from file names), collected from a patient given nivolumab and ipilimumab in sequence. The rearrangement joins TRBV6-8 to TRBJ2-3, with 8 bases identical to TRBD2. For the CDR3, the DNA is TGTGCCAGCAGTTGGGAACCGAGCGGGAGCAGCGTAGATACGCAGTATTTT. Protein sequence: CASSWEPSGSSVDTQYF.